This T cell receptor (beta chain) comes out of a study of blood T cell repertoires in COVID-19 (dated by TCRdb to the early 2020s). Describing the broader study: The collaborator samples originated in the United States, Italy and Spain and spanned the acute and convalescent phases of COVID-19. The material from the prospective study consisted of cDNA or gDNA derived from T cells, B-cell-depleted T cells, or PBMCs. Deeply sampled blood TCRbeta repertoires from subjects exposed to, actively infected with, or recovered from COVID-19 were included in the dataset. The repertoires were released in a freely available public database meant as a resource for research on the immune response to SARS-CoV-2. The samples were drawn from the first 160 participants of the ongoing ImmuneRACE study and from 1,200 or so subjects provided by 6 global collaborators. Nearly every sample came with metadata listing a de-identified subject ID, COVID-19 status, age in years and sex. Where available, HLA class I and class II types were taken from metadata supplied by the sample provider and were not determined by assay-based typing.

Collaborating institutions collected whole blood in K2EDTA tubes following their own protocols. For TCRbeta analysis, collaborator samples were shipped as frozen whole blood, as isolated PBMCs, or as DNA extracted from either sample type. What the authors observed across the whole study: The quantity of clinical and demographic metadata differed by source and by participant and was supplied without curation.

According to the germline V gene, CDR1 reads SGHAT and CDR2 reads FQNNGV. Trimming removed 7 bases from V and 0 bases from J; the gene matches leave 4 bases unexplained. The CDR3, from cysteine to phenylalanine, totals 14 residues. This entry keeps only the CDR3 DNA: 42 bases, framed from base 1. The immunoSEQ Assay, a bias-controlled multiplex PCR, was used to amplify TCRbeta CDR3 regions from genomic DNA. The paper's processing steps were these. The number of nucleated cells in each sample was estimated by amplification of reference gene primers within the assay. To quantify the absolute abundance of each unique TCRbeta CDR3 rearrangement, sequence reads were collapsed and filtered. Productive Simpson clonality was computed per sample as the square root of Simpson's diversity index over productive rearrangements. TCRdb's version of the immuneACCESS table is confined to in-frame rearrangements and falls short of the full clone set. An unresolved V gene accounts for under half of the shortfall where checked; the remainder is of unknown origin. D and trimming come from the DNA, and the V and J calls and clone size come from that table. This sample comprises 250,000 to 350,000 clones, over 75% of them detected only once. About 12% of the sample belongs to the ten largest clones.

Comments on this clone: Its antigen is still unknown. No quality values exist for individual bases; no much larger clone is one base distant.

The sequence derives from a woman in her fifties or sixties with acute or convalescent COVID-19. Sequenced material: peripheral blood. In this chain, TRBV11-2 is recombined with TRBJ2-3, with 7 bases aligning to TRBD1. DNA sequence: TGTGCCAGCAAGGGGGCTGGAAGCACAGATACGCAGTATTTT. Its protein reads: CASKGAGSTDTQYF.